These 15 T cell receptor beta chains were sequenced from one sample in a study of blood T cell repertoires in COVID-19. Repertoires were generated with immunoSEQ multiplex PCR, while TCRdb's copy carries only in-frame clones and drops some. The repertoire includes 190,000 or so clones, 80% to 90% of them detected once, and 1.2% sits in the top ten. The sample comprised PBMCs or T cells enriched from blood (not recorded which). The receptors were gathered from a man aged 25-45 years who had recovered from COVID-19.

The chain couples TRBV4-2 to TRBJ1-1, with D hard to call. Trimming removed 0 bases at V and 1 base at J, with 6 bases between. The germline gives CDR1 LGHNA, CDR2 YNFKEQ. CDR3 length: 14 residues. This CDR3 is CASSQDAGNTEAFF. The DNA for the CDR3 is TGTGCCAGCAGCCAAGATGCAGGGAACACTGAAGCTTTCTTT.

The V call is TRBV3-1 (or the pseudogene TRBV3-2), the J call TRBJ2-1, with D uncertain. This CDR3 is built from 15 residues. Trimming removed 0 bases at V and 4 bases at J, with 10 bases between. The germline gives CDR1 LGHDT, CDR2 YNNKEL (reference sequence). This CDR3 reads CASSQEPLTYNEQFF. For the CDR3, the DNA is TGTGCCAGCAGCCAAGAGCCACTGACTTACAATGAGCAGTTCTTC.

The chain uses TRBV10-3 and TRBJ1-3; no firm D call. Germline CDR1 and CDR2: ENHRY and SYGVKD. The CDR3 has 11 residues. Trimming took off 3 bases at V and 8 bases at J, with 5 bases between the two ends. The CDR3 sequence is CAISEQHTIYF. The CDR3 nucleotides read TGTGCCATCAGTGAACAGCACACCATATATTTT.

The chain has TRBV6-1 and TRBJ2-7, with a weak D call TRBD2 (5 bases). The CDR3 has 15 residues. CDR1 is MNHNS and CDR2 is SASEGT in the germline V gene. With 2 bases removed from V and 3 bases from J, the gap between germline ends came to 14 bases. CDR3 DNA sequence: TGTGCCAGCAGTGAACCCCCTTCCGGGAACTACGAGCAGTACTTC. This encodes CASSEPPSGNYEQYF.

The sample holds a few counts of this clone. The genes are TRBV6-5 and TRBJ1-4, with TRBD1 as a possible D gene (5 bases). Germline V lookup: CDR1 MNHEY, CDR2 SVGAGI. The germline V and J ends were trimmed by 2 bases and 7 bases, with 8 bases remaining between them. This CDR3 region has 13 residues. The CDR3 loop is CASSYRRGEKLFF. In DNA form, the CDR3 reads TGTGCCAGCAGTTACCGGAGGGGTGAAAAACTGTTTTTT.

Only a few counts were recorded for this clone. The chain recombines TRBV7-2 with TRBJ1-2; possible D gene TRBD1, 6 bases. Germline lookup yields CDR1 SGHTA and CDR2 FQGNSA. V was trimmed by 1 base and J by 6 bases, leaving 12 bases between them. The CDR3 extends over 14 amino acids. DNA of the CDR3: TGTGCCAGCAGCTTAGGCGGGGGCGCGGATGGCTACACCTTC. As protein: CASSLGGGADGYTF. The whole variable domain, filled in from reference TRBV7-2 and TRBJ1-2, reads GAGVSQSPSNKVTEKGKDVELRCDPISGHTALYWYRQSLGQGLEFLIYFQGNSAPDKSGLPSDRFSAERTGGSVSTLTIQRTQQEDSAVYLCASSLGGGADGYTFGSGTRLTVV.

The gene calls are TRBV24-1 and TRBJ2-5; no reliable D call. CDR3 length: 11 amino acids. V was cut by 8 bases and J by 4 bases, with 7 bases left in between. Germline V gene lookup returns CDR1 KGHDR and CDR2 SFDVKD. In DNA, the CDR3 is TGTGCCACCATGTTCGGAGAGACCCAGTACTTC. It is translated as CATMFGETQYF.

The CDR3 protein is CASSDKGGVGSYNEQFF. The CDR3 DNA is TGTGCCAGTAGTGATAAGGGGGGGGTCGGCTCCTACAATGAGCAGTTCTTC. This chain links TRBV19 with TRBJ2-1; D might be TRBD2 (7 bases). Trimming took off 5 bases at V and 0 bases at J, with 17 bases between the two ends. Per germline, CDR1 LNHDA and CDR2 SQIVND (reference sequence). The CDR3 sequence is 17 residues long. Complete variable domain (other parts from reference TRBV19 and TRBJ2-1): DGGITQSPKYLFRKEGQNVTLSCEQNLNHDAMYWYRQDPGQGLRLIYYSQIVNDFQKGDIAEGYSVSREKKESFPLTVTSAQKNPTAFYLCASSDKGGVGSYNEQFFGPGTRLTVL.

This clone was seen just once. The genes are TRBV11-2 and TRBJ2-1; 7 nucleotides match TRBD2. CDR1 is SGHAT and CDR2 is FQNNGV in the germline V gene. The CDR3 consists of 15 residues. The V and J ends lost 5 bases and 7 bases, in that order; junction bases with no gene match: 11. The CDR3 is CASSASGTTLNEQFF. In DNA form, the CDR3 reads TGTGCCAGCAGCGCATCCGGGACTACATTAAATGAGCAGTTCTTC.

The V and J genes are TRBV11-2 and TRBJ2-7; 8 bases line up with TRBD1. V shed 5 bases, J shed 3 bases, and the junction held 9 bases outside the gene matches. The germline V gene has CDR1 SGHAT and CDR2 FQNNGV. The CDR3 loop spans 15 amino acids. The CDR3 here is CASSPRTGIFYEQYF. Written as DNA, the CDR3 is TGTGCCAGCAGCCCCAGGACAGGGATATTCTACGAGCAGTACTTC.

This clone showed up just a few times. The J gene is TRBJ2-5, the V gene TRBV6-5, with 13 bases that match TRBD2. Per the germline V gene, CDR1 is MNHEY and CDR2 is SVGAGI. Trimming took 7 bases from V and 4 from J; bases not matched to a gene: 3. This CDR3 comprises 14 residues. The CDR3 DNA is TGTGCCAGCACCGGACTAGCGGGGGTAGAGACCCAGTACTTC. Translation: CASTGLAGVETQYF.

This sequence joins TRBV6-5 and TRBJ2-3; the match to TRBD2 covers 8 bases. Germline V gene sequence: CDR1 MNHEY, CDR2 SVGAGI. Germline trimming cut 6 bases from V and 1 base from J; bases unmatched to any gene: 3. CDR3 size: 14 residues. CDR3 nucleotide sequence: TGTGCCAGCAGAGGGGGACTAGGCACAGATACGCAGTATTTT. Translating gives CASRGGLGTDTQYF.

Only a few counts were recorded for this clone. The rearrangement joins TRBV19 to TRBJ2-2; D is perhaps TRBD2 (6 bases). Trimming stripped 5 bases from V and 8 bases from J, with 6 bases between. CDR1 and CDR2 (germline): LNHDA, SQIVND (reference sequence). The CDR3 spans 11 residues. Written as DNA, the CDR3 is TGTGCCAGTAGTCTAGCGGGGGAGCTGTTTTTT. As protein: CASSLAGELFF.

This clone was seen only a few times. The V call is TRBV5-4, the J call TRBJ2-7; maybe TRBD2 (6 bases). V was clipped by 1 base and J by 4 bases, with 9 bases between them. CDR1 and CDR2 (germline): SGHNT, YYREEE (reference sequence). This CDR3 comprises 13 residues. The CDR3 coding sequence is TGTGCCAGCAGCTTGTACGCGGGGTACGAGCAGTACTTC. Amino acid sequence: CASSLYAGYEQYF.

The chain carries TRBV27 and TRBJ2-1; TRBD2 aligns across 11 bases. This CDR3 contains 15 residues. V trimming: 5 bases; J trimming: 7 bases; junction bases outside the gene matches: 7. Germline V lookup: CDR1 MNHEY, CDR2 SMNVEV (reference sequence). The CDR3 region is CASSLTSGRVNEQFF. CDR3 DNA: TGTGCCAGCAGTCTCACTAGCGGGAGAGTAAATGAGCAGTTCTTC.